This is a list of T cell receptor beta chains from one sample in a study of blood T cell dynamics during melanoma immunotherapy. The repertoire was sequenced with immunoSEQ multiplex PCR; TCRdb's copy has only in-frame clones and lacks some. Here the sample spans about 19,000 clones, around nine tenths being singletons. The sequenced sample was blood, obtained from a patient treated with checkpoint blockade. The receptors shown here come from a human donor with melanoma. Each CDR3 is given with its conserved first and last residue. D genes are given only for firm matches. Size is stated for part of the rows, as once, few or many counts, or as a class when the clone is expanded.

abundance	len	v_gene	d_gene	j_gene	CDR3nt	CDR3aa
.	10	TRBV28	.	TRBJ2-3	TGTGCCGCGGGGACAGATACGCAGTATTTT	CAAGTDTQYF
.	11	TRBV30	.	TRBJ1-6	TGTGCCTGGAGTACTAATTCACCCCTCCACTTT	CAWSTNSPLHF
.	16	TRBV6-6	TRBD1	TRBJ2-3	TGTGCCAGCAGTTCCCCTGCAGGGGGCTCGACAGATACGCAGTATTTT	CASSSPAGGSTDTQYF
large	15	TRBV27	TRBD2	TRBJ2-5	TGTGCCAGCAGTCCCAATAGCGGGTGGCAAGAGACCCAGTACTTC	CASSPNSGWQETQYF
.	16	TRBV7-8	TRBD2	TRBJ2-1	TGTGCCAGCAGCTTAGTGAGCGGGAGGCCCTACAATGAGCAGTTCTTC	CASSLVSGRPYNEQFF
.	11	TRBV2	.	TRBJ2-1	TGTGCCAGCGGGGAGCGCTTCGAGCAGTTCTTC	CASGERFEQFF
.	19	TRBV19	.	TRBJ1-4	TGTGCCAGTAGTATAGATCGCAGGATAGGTACAACAACTAATGAAAAACTGTTTTTT	CASSIDRRIGTTTNEKLFF
once	16	TRBV28	.	TRBJ2-7	TGTGCCAGCAGTTCAGATCGTCAGGGGCCCTCCTACGAGCAGTACTTC	CASSSDRQGPSYEQYF
.	14	TRBV7-3	TRBD1	TRBJ2-3	TGTGCCAGCAGCCTCAGGGGGCGGACAGATACGCAGTATTTT	CASSLRGRTDTQYF
.	14	TRBV28	TRBD2	TRBJ2-7	TGTGCCAGCAGTTTACCGGGACGGGACTATGAGCAGTACTTC	CASSLPGRDYEQYF
.	12	TRBV9	.	TRBJ2-2	TGTGCCAGCAGCGCCAACACCGGGGAGCTGTTTTTT	CASSANTGELFF
.	16	TRBV27	TRBD1	TRBJ1-1	TGTGCCAGCAGTTTCGACAGGGGGCTAATGAACACTGAAGCTTTCTTT	CASSFDRGLMNTEAFF
few	15	TRBV9	TRBD1	TRBJ1-4	TGTGCCAGCAGCGTAGTCGGGGACAGTAATGAAAAACTGTTTTTT	CASSVVGDSNEKLFF
.	16	TRBV11-2	.	TRBJ2-5	TGTGCCAGCAGCTTATCCTATGTCGGGTACCAAGAGACCCAGTACTTC	CASSLSYVGYQETQYF
.	14	TRBV27	TRBD1	TRBJ1-3	TGTGCCAGCAGCTACAGGGGCGCTGGAAACACCATATATTTT	CASSYRGAGNTIYF
.	15	TRBV7-9	.	TRBJ1-6	TGTGCCAGCAGCCCCGGACGGACAGACAATTCACCCCTCCACTTT	CASSPGRTDNSPLHF
.	14	TRBV10-3	.	TRBJ2-1	TGTGCCATCTCTGGAGGTTCAGGGTACAATGAGCAGTTCTTC	CAISGGSGYNEQFF
.	21	TRBV19	TRBD2	TRBJ2-3	TGTGCCAGTAGTATTGGGACTAGCGGGAGGCTACGGGTCCGATTTACAGATACGCAGTATTTT	CASSIGTSGRLRVRFTDTQYF
.	11	TRBV29-1	.	TRBJ2-1	TGCAGCGTTGAAGATCTGGATGAGCAGTTCTTC	CSVEDLDEQFF
few	16	TRBV30	TRBD2	TRBJ2-2	TGTGCCTGGAGTGTTAAAGGACTAGCCCCCAACGGGGAGCTGTTTTTT	CAWSVKGLAPNGELFF